This TCR beta chain was identified during a study of blood T cell repertoires in COVID-19. Across the whole study: There were acute and convalescent COVID-19 samples, and they came from the United States, Italy and Spain. In each case, the material was cDNA or gDNA derived from T cells, B-cell-depleted T cells, or PBMCs.

The CDR3 is made up of 14 amino acids. V shed 6 bases and J 4 bases; nucleotides not matched to a gene: 8. Looked up from germline, CDR1 is MNHNS and CDR2 is SASEGT. Original handling: Amplification of reference gene primers was used by the study to estimate nucleated cell counts. Profiling relied on immunoSEQ multiplex PCR, and the TCRdb table lists in-frame clones only, not all of them. V, J and clone size are taken as reported in that table, and D and trimming were inferred from the DNA itself. The table has a few hundred thousand clones, 83% seen once. The TCR comes from a man aged 60 to 69 who had recovered from COVID-19. The material sequenced was peripheral blood. V usage is TRBV6-1 and J usage is TRBJ1-2; 7 positions agree with TRBD1. Here the CDR3 reads CASRQQGLGYGYTF. The CDR3 DNA is TGTGCCAGCAGACAACAGGGGTTGGGCTATGGCTACACCTTC.